This T cell receptor (beta chain) was identified in a study of T cells after yellow fever vaccination. A single record per CDR3 protein comes from TCRdb applying MiXCR to the 5' RACE reads. The sample has fewer than 450,000 distinct CDR3 sequences; about 4% are singletons. This clonotype was counted between two and nine times. V lost 8 bases to trimming and J lost 6 bases, with 11 bases between them. The CDR3 contains 12 residues. The chain couples TRBV12-3 or TRBV12-4 to TRBJ2-4; D tentatively reads TRBD1 or TRBD2 (5 bases each). Sequenced material: PBMCs, taken 5 days after the yellow fever booster vaccination. The receptor's source is a man younger than 35 who received the YFV17D yellow fever vaccine. The CDR3 coding sequence is TGTGCCAGCTCACCGGGGACAAACATTCAGTACTTC. It encodes CASSPGTNIQYF.